This T cell receptor beta chain was captured in a study of vaccination and CD4 T cells after COVID-19. At the level of the study: Convalescent individuals numbered four females and six males, two being Hispanic.

The Oncomine TCR Beta short-read assay was what sequenced the DNA obtained from cultured CD4+ T cells. Genomic DNA extraction was carried out from cultured CD4+ T cells. MiXCR, applied by TCRdb to the PCR reads, yields one record per CDR3 protein. The sample consists of roughly 25,000 distinct CDR3 sequences, roughly 68% of them appearing once. Germline V gene sequence: CDR1 SEHNR, CDR2 FQNEAQ (reference sequence). The CDR3 loop spans 13 amino acids. Trimming pared 1 base from V and 4 bases from J, leaving 6 bases between. Notes on this clonotype: Its antigen is unknown.

Findings and limits, study-wide: The cohort comprised relatively few convalescent patients, and no early post-infection timepoints were analyzed. For SARS-CoV-2-reactive clonotypes, the median went from about 20 to 38, a nonsignificant increase.

Treatment defined: approximately nine-day PBMC culture with coronavirus spike peptide pools or control peptides (ViraFEST assay). The specimen was CD4+ T cells from blood, cultured in vitro, collected after SARS-CoV-2 vaccination. This receptor was identified in a human donor who received a COVID-19 vaccine. This rearrangement joins TRBV7-9 to TRBJ2-3; the D is unclear. CDR3 residues: CASSLVAADTQYF. In DNA form, the CDR3 reads TGTGCCAGCAGCTTAGTCGCGGCAGATACGCAGTATTTT. Variable domain in full (rest from reference TRBV7-9 and TRBJ2-3): DTGVSQNPRHKITKRGQNVTFRCDPISEHNRLYWYRQTLGQGPEFLTYFQNEAQLEKSRLLSDRFSAERPKGSFSTLEIQRTEQGDSAMYLCASSLVAADTQYFGPGTRLTVL.